This T cell receptor beta chain emerged from a study of blood T cells in healthy people across ages (dated by TCRdb to between 2014 and 2017). Context from the whole study: In model experiments, template switching captured about one uniquely barcoded TCR beta cDNA molecule for every two T cells. The study measured age-related changes in TCR beta repertoire diversity using deep sequencing normalized with unique cDNA molecular identifiers. The donors were divided into four age groups: young (average about 15 years), middle-aged (roughly 40), aged (approximately 62) and long-lived (approximately 74). To avoid experimental bias, donors of different ages were distributed randomly across sequencing lanes. The study analyzed two additional independent replicas of 1 million unique cDNA reads from the same blood draw for two donors, one aged 18 to 30 and one aged 80 or older.

Reading from cysteine to phenylalanine, the CDR3 counts 14 amino acids. Just the 42-base CDR3 DNA is kept, in frame starting at base 1. V loses 2 bases, J loses 7 bases, and the germline ends lie 12 bases apart. Sequences MDHEN (CDR1) and SYDVKM (CDR2) are obtained from the germline V gene. Donors were 35 to 40 systemically healthy Caucasian individuals from Russia aged roughly 6 to 100 years. Around 10 milliliters of peripheral blood were collected from each donor into EDTA-treated Vacutainer tubes. Ficoll-Paque density-gradient centrifugation was used to isolate PBMCs, with at least 6.5 million obtained per sample. Total RNA was extracted from PBMCs with Trizol reagent, with at least 6 micrograms obtained per sample. Naive CD45RAhigh/CD27high T cell percentages were measured by flow cytometry on a PBMC aliquot from every donor. Details on this clonotype: No antigen is known for it. Base qualities are missing; no much larger clone stands one base away.

The library was made by 5' RACE. A second roughly 6 to 11 cycle PCR used a sample-barcoded 5' primer and a J-beta primer mix. A template-switch 5' adaptor carrying 12 random nucleotides introduced a unique molecular identifier onto each TCR beta cDNA molecule. At least 3 million CDR3-containing paired-end reads were obtained from each sample. The Mint cDNA synthesis kit, primed by a TRBC-specific oligonucleotide, was used to synthesize first-strand cDNA from all RNA. After uracil-DNA glycosylase treatment, a first 18-cycle PCR used universal primers M1SS and BC2_uni_R on all cDNA. The authors' analysis ran thus. Normalization of each sample was performed by random selection of 1 million high-quality reads, each carrying a distinct molecular identifier. Instead of being binned into consensus sequences, reads with shared molecular identifiers were discarded. MiTCR, with a Q25 quality threshold and the strictest error-elimination algorithm, was used for CDR3 identification, clonotype clustering and error correction. A nonparametric unseen species model using Euler transformation provided a lower-bound estimate of total TCR beta diversity. TCRdb applied fastp at Q25 and MiXCR to the public reads, then kept only in-frame beta chains. Duplicate CDR3 protein sequences are folded into a single record with the most common DNA and genes. The authors' filters were not applied to this entry. Within this sample are 1.5 million to 2 million distinct CDR3 sequences, with about two fifths of them counted one time only. About 21% of the sample is in the top ten clones.

Overall study results and their limits: Observed TCR beta diversity per million T cells fell roughly linearly with age, and a significant reduction was already apparent by age around 39. The CMV infection status of donors was not known, potentially confounding age-related changes in expanded clonotypes. Compared with the aged group, the long-lived group had more naive CD4+ T cells, fewer expanded clones and increased TCR diversity, suggesting age selection. Estimates of total diversity based on one million sequenced T cells were regarded as lower bounds and as underestimates. Bulk unsorted PBMC profiling prevented conclusive comparison of naive and antigen-experienced compartments. The percentage of naive T cells measured by flow cytometry correlated strongly with observed TCR beta diversity.

The V and J genes are TRBV28 and TRBJ1-5; tentative D gene TRBD1, with 5 bases matching. Sequenced input: blood. The TCR originated in a human donor in good health. The DNA sequence is as follows: TGTGCCAGCAGTTTAAACGGCAGGGAACAGCCCCAGCATTTT. The resulting protein is CASSLNGREQPQHF.